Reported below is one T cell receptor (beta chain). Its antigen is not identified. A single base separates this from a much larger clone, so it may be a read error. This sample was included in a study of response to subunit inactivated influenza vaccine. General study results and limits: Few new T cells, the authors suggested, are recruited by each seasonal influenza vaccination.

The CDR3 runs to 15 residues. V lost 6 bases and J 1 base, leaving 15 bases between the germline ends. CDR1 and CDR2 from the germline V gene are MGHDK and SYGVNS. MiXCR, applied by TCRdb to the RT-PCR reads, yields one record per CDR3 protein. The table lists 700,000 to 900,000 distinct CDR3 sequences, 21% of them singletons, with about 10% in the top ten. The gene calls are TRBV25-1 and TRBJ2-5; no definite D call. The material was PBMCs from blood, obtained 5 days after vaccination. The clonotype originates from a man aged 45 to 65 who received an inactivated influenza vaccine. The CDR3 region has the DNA TGTGCCAGCAGCACCTCGTTGACGGGCCAAGAGACCCAGTACTTC. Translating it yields CASSTSLTGQETQYF.